This entry features one T cell receptor (beta chain) sequence. Its target is unknown. This sample stems from a study of response to subunit inactivated influenza vaccine. Findings of the study overall: New T cells are recruited in small numbers by each seasonal influenza vaccination, according to the authors' suggestion.

Per germline, CDR1 DFQATT and CDR2 SNEGSKA (reference sequence). V shed 0 bases and J shed 4 bases, with 10 bases lying between them. The CDR3 contains 13 residues. TCRdb ran MiXCR on the RT-PCR reads and lists one entry per CDR3 protein. The sample records about 500,000 distinct CDR3 sequences, 10% to 15% being singletons. Sequences were derived from PBMCs from blood, sampled about 6 weeks after vaccination. The TCR originated in a man aged 50-60 years who received an inactivated influenza vaccine. The genes are TRBV20-1 and TRBJ2-7; unclear D gene. CDR3 sequence (DNA): TGCAGTGCTAGAGATGTAGTGGGTTACGAGCAGTACTTC. It specifies CSARDVVGYEQYF.